The TCR beta chain described here comes from a study of neurological immune-mediated disorders. Study outcomes and limitations: The study found no CDR3 amino acid sequences shared by expanded clones across subjects, suggesting private repertoires in all groups. When the repertoires were sorted by phylogenetic grouping, those of 18 of 34 multiple sclerosis patients ended up in one related-CDR3 cluster, a possible signature. The most TCR clonal expansion was seen in HTLV-1-associated myelopathy, whereas the least was seen in multiple sclerosis, below the level in healthy controls.

It was by 5'RACE with 10-nucleotide random UMIs that the cDNA was made. MiXCR, applied by TCRdb to the 5' RACE reads, yields one record per CDR3 protein. The data contain 39,000 or so distinct CDR3 sequences, around 2.5% of them seen just once; the ten biggest clones take up 12%. This clonotype appeared many times. Its target is unknown. The CDR3 covers 14 residues. Trimming took 0 bases from V and 3 from J; bases not matched to a gene: 1. The germline V gene has CDR1 SGHRS and CDR2 YFSETQ. Sequencing input: PBMCs. The chain employs TRBV5-1 and TRBJ2-5; TRBD1 agrees at 8 bases. The sequence came from a man aged 25 to 40 with multiple sclerosis. CDR3 amino acids: CASSLATGEETQYF. CDR3 in DNA: TGCGCCAGCAGCTTGGCGACAGGGGAAGAGACCCAGTACTTC.